The present T cell receptor (beta chain) was sequenced within a study of cytotoxic CD8 clonotypes in ibrutinib-treated CLL. Study-level results: Public clonotypes were seen rarely and were contracted or stable on treatment.

Germline-derived CDR1 and CDR2 are GTSNPN and SVGIG (reference sequence). The CDR3 covers 16 residues. With V trimmed by 1 base and J by 3 bases, 8 bases remained unmatched. Worth noting for this clone: Its antigen is currently unknown.

TCRdb keeps only in-frame clones here, not all; method: immunoSEQ multiplex PCR. The data hold a few hundred thousand clones, with roughly 85% observed a single time. The source is a human donor with chronic lymphocytic leukemia. The sequenced sample was PBMCs, obtained before ibrutinib treatment. V is TRBV30 and J is TRBJ2-3; 9 positions match TRBD2. The CDR3 sequence: CAWSGGGRAGTDTQYF. The DNA for the CDR3 is TGTGCCTGGAGTGGAGGCGGGAGGGCCGGGACAGATACGCAGTATTTT.